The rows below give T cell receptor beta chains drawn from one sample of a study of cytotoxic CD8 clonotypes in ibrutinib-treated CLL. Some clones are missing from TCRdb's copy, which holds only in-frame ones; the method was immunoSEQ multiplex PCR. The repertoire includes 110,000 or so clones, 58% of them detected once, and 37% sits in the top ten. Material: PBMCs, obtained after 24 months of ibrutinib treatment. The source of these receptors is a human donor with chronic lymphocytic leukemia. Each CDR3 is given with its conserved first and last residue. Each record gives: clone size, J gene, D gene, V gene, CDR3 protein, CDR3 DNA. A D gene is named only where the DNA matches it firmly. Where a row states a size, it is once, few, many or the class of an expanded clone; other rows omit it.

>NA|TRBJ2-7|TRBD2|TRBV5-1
CASSWNPGTRSEQYF
TGCGCCAGCAGCTGGAATCCCGGGACTAGGTCCGAGCAGTACTTC
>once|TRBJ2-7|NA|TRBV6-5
CASSYGSRYEQYF
TGTGCCAGCAGTTATGGCAGCCGCTACGAGCAGTACTTC
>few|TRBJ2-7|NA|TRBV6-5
CASGTVAGPPYEQYF
TGTGCCAGCGGGACAGTGGCGGGGCCGCCCTACGAGCAGTACTTC
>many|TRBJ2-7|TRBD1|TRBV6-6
CASSPGTGGRDEQYF
TGTGCCAGCAGTCCCGGGACAGGGGGACGAGACGAGCAGTACTTC
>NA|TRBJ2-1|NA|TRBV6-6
CASSYSRTQGQFF
TGTGCCAGCAGTTACTCCCGAACTCAGGGGCAGTTCTTC
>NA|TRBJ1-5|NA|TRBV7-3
CASSQAVNQPQHF
TGTGCCAGCAGCCAGGCGGTCAATCAGCCCCAGCATTTT
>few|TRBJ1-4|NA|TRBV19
CASNRGEKLFF
TGTGCCAGTAACAGAGGGGAAAAACTGTTTTTT
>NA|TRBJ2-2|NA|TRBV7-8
CASSPVTGELFF
TGTGCCAGCAGCCCAGTGACCGGGGAGCTGTTTTTT
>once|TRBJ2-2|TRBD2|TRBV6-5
CASGRGRTGELFF
TGTGCCAGCGGGCGGGGGAGGACCGGGGAGCTGTTTTTT
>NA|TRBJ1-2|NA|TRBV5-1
CASSLGAGSNYGYTF
TGCGCCAGCAGCTTGGGGGCAGGGTCTAACTATGGCTACACCTTC
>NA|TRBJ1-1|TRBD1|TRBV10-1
CASSGGGNTEAFF
TGCGCCAGCAGTGGAGGGGGCAACACTGAAGCTTTCTTT
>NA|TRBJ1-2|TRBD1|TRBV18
CASSPWTGVHGYTF
TGTGCCAGCTCACCTTGGACAGGGGTCCATGGCTACACCTTC
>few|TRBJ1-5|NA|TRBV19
CASSNWDSRGRQPQHF
TGTGCCAGTAGTAACTGGGACTCAAGGGGACGTCAGCCCCAGCATTTT
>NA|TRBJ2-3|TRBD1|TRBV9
CASSRQGASDTQYF
TGTGCCAGCAGCCGCCAGGGGGCATCCGATACGCAGTATTTT
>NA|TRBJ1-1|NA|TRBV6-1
CASSGRGVGTEAFF
TGTGCCAGCAGTGGTCGGGGCGTGGGCACTGAAGCTTTCTTT
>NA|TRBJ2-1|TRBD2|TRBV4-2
CASSQSAGVGNEQFF
TGTGCCAGCAGCCAATCAGCGGGGGTGGGGAATGAGCAGTTCTTC
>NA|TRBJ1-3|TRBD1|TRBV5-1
CASSTDGQGSGNTIYF
TGCGCCAGCAGTACGGACGGACAGGGCTCTGGAAACACCATATATTTT
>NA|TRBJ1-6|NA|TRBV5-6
CASRIVDSPLHF
TGTGCCAGCAGGATAGTTGATTCACCCCTCCACTTT
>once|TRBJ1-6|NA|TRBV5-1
CASSLESGNSPLHF
TGCGCCAGCAGCTTGGAGTCAGGGAATTCACCCCTCCACTTT
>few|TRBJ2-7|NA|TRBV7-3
CASSLSSYEQYF
TGTGCCAGCAGCTTATCTAGCTACGAGCAGTACTTC
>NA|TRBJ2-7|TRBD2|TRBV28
CASSSVSGGAFIPAEQYF
TGTGCCAGCAGTTCGGTCAGCGGGGGGGCATTTATTCCTGCCGAGCAGTACTTC